The rows below give T cell receptor beta chains drawn from one sample of a study of cytomegalovirus exposure and HLA in healthy donors. Some clones are missing from TCRdb's copy, which holds only in-frame ones; the method was immunoSEQ multiplex PCR. The sample lists 100,000 to 150,000 clones, around four fifths occurring once. Sequenced sample: PBMCs. The receptors come from a boy aged 10-17 years in good health and CMV-seronegative. Both conserved end residues are part of each CDR3.

V,J,CDR3
TRBV4-1,TRBJ1-3,CASSPKPGESSGNTIYF
TRBV6-5,TRBJ2-3,CASSYSTDQTDTQYF
TRBV5-6,TRBJ1-2,CASSLTANYGYTF
TRBV6-6,TRBJ2-7,CASSYSTRGEQYF
TRBV7-7,TRBJ2-7,CASSLGSAGLYEQYF
TRBV25-1,TRBJ2-3,CAREAGALDTQYF
TRBV5-4,TRBJ2-2,CASSLVQGAGELFF
TRBV4-1,TRBJ2-7,CASSLKAGTSGYEQYF
TRBV6-5,TRBJ2-2,CASSIFTGELFF
TRBV7-9,TRBJ2-2,CASRRTGTGVTGELFF
TRBV5-1,TRBJ1-1,CASRNQATNTEAFF
TRBV27,TRBJ2-7,CASSLGTSGIYEQYF
TRBV9,TRBJ2-7,CASSVGSTTYEQYF
TRBV4-2,TRBJ2-7,CASSQAVTSGSFSYEQYF
TRBV6-5,TRBJ2-4,CASREDRVQNIQYF
TRBV18,TRBJ2-1,CASSPIWTGGPTVSSYNEQFF
TRBV7-8,TRBJ1-1,CASSFGQGVTEAFF
TRBV5-1,TRBJ2-1,CASSLTSGGTYNEQFF
TRBV5-1,TRBJ1-1,CASSRGTGDTEAFF
TRBV5-4,TRBJ1-2,CASSEGLGGYTF
TRBV20-1,TRBJ2-1,CSARGFGGQFF
TRBV20-1,TRBJ2-3,CSALAADTQYF
TRBV19,TRBJ2-1,CASSILSGGSDEQFF
TRBV5-1,TRBJ2-1,CASSLEQGHNEQFF
TRBV19,TRBJ2-1,CASSITAGGLTYNEQFF
TRBV11-3,TRBJ2-1,CASSLSRLADEQFF